Listed below are T cell receptor beta chains from one sample, sequenced in a study of blood T cell repertoires in COVID-19. Profiled with immunoSEQ multiplex PCR; TCRdb holds only in-frame clones, not every one. The sample lists roughly 350,000 clones, 85% occurring once. What was sequenced was peripheral blood. These receptors originate from a young woman with acute or convalescent COVID-19. The CDR3 runs from the conserved cysteine through the conserved F or W. The order of the fields is V gene, D gene, clone size, CDR3 length, J gene, CDR3 DNA, CDR3 protein. D genes are given only for firm matches. Clone size appears in some rows only: once, few, many, or a class for an expanded clone.

V gene: TRBV25-1; D gene: .; clone size: once; CDR3 length: 12; J gene: TRBJ2-5; CDR3 DNA: TGTGCCAGCATGAGGGGAGGAGAGACCCAGTACTTC; CDR3 protein: CASMRGGETQYF
V gene: TRBV19; D gene: .; clone size: .; CDR3 length: 15; J gene: TRBJ1-6; CDR3 DNA: TGTGCCAGTAACGCAGGGGACGAGTATAATTCACCCCTCCACTTT; CDR3 protein: CASNAGDEYNSPLHF
V gene: TRBV19; D gene: .; clone size: .; CDR3 length: 12; J gene: TRBJ1-1; CDR3 DNA: TGTGCCAGTATCAACAAGAACACTGAAGCTTTCTTT; CDR3 protein: CASINKNTEAFF
V gene: TRBV10-3; D gene: TRBD1; clone size: .; CDR3 length: 14; J gene: TRBJ1-2; CDR3 DNA: TGTGCCATCAGTGAGGACAGGGAGGACTATGGCTACACCTTC; CDR3 protein: CAISEDREDYGYTF
V gene: TRBV9; D gene: .; clone size: .; CDR3 length: 13; J gene: TRBJ1-1; CDR3 DNA: TGTGCCAGCAGCCCTAGCGGGGGACCTGAAGCTTTCTTT; CDR3 protein: CASSPSGGPEAFF
V gene: TRBV18; D gene: TRBD1; clone size: .; CDR3 length: 13; J gene: TRBJ1-6; CDR3 DNA: TGTGCCAGCTCCCAGGACAGGGTCTCACCCCTCCACTTT; CDR3 protein: CASSQDRVSPLHF
V gene: TRBV7-8; D gene: .; clone size: .; CDR3 length: 16; J gene: TRBJ2-2; CDR3 DNA: TGTGCCAGCAGCTTAGGATCCAGGGTGCCCCCAGGGGAGCTGTTTTTT; CDR3 protein: CASSLGSRVPPGELFF
V gene: TRBV12-5; D gene: TRBD2; clone size: .; CDR3 length: 16; J gene: TRBJ2-3; CDR3 DNA: TGTGCTAGTGCCCCGGGAGAAGCGGGAGAGAGGGATACGCAGTATTTT; CDR3 protein: CASAPGEAGERDTQYF
V gene: TRBV19; D gene: .; clone size: few; CDR3 length: 12; J gene: TRBJ2-7; CDR3 DNA: TGTGCCAGTCGGACAGAACAATACGAGCAGTACTTC; CDR3 protein: CASRTEQYEQYF
V gene: TRBV6-5; D gene: .; clone size: .; CDR3 length: 14; J gene: TRBJ2-3; CDR3 DNA: TGTGCCAGCAGTTACTCGGGGCCAGGAGATACGCAGTATTTT; CDR3 protein: CASSYSGPGDTQYF
V gene: TRBV27; D gene: .; clone size: .; CDR3 length: 12; J gene: TRBJ1-4; CDR3 DNA: TGTGCCAGCAGTTTATATCCAGGGGAACTGTTTTTT; CDR3 protein: CASSLYPGELFF
V gene: TRBV30; D gene: .; clone size: .; CDR3 length: 13; J gene: TRBJ1-5; CDR3 DNA: TGTGCCTGGAGTCACGGGGTTGGCCAGCCCCAGCATTTT; CDR3 protein: CAWSHGVGQPQHF
V gene: TRBV7-9; D gene: .; clone size: .; CDR3 length: 13; J gene: TRBJ2-1; CDR3 DNA: TGTGCCAGCAGCGGCTATGAGGGAGATGAGCAGTTCTTC; CDR3 protein: CASSGYEGDEQFF
V gene: TRBV28; D gene: TRBD1; clone size: .; CDR3 length: 16; J gene: TRBJ2-1; CDR3 DNA: TGTGCCAGCAGGGCTCCGGACAGGGCCAACTACAATGAGCAGTTCTTC; CDR3 protein: CASRAPDRANYNEQFF
V gene: TRBV5-1; D gene: TRBD1; clone size: .; CDR3 length: 14; J gene: TRBJ1-2; CDR3 DNA: TGCGCCAGCAGCTTGCTACAGGGGGCAAATGGCTACACCTTC; CDR3 protein: CASSLLQGANGYTF
V gene: TRBV10-3; D gene: TRBD2; clone size: once; CDR3 length: 12; J gene: TRBJ2-1; CDR3 DNA: TGTGCCATTGGAGGCGGGGGAAATGAGCAGTTCTTC; CDR3 protein: CAIGGGGNEQFF
V gene: TRBV30; D gene: TRBD2; clone size: .; CDR3 length: 18; J gene: TRBJ2-3; CDR3 DNA: TGTGCCTGGAGTGCCACAACCGGACTAGCGGGGGTGACAGATACGCAGTATTTT; CDR3 protein: CAWSATTGLAGVTDTQYF
V gene: TRBV11-2; D gene: .; clone size: once; CDR3 length: 15; J gene: TRBJ2-7; CDR3 DNA: TGTGCCAGCAGCTTAGGACATCCGAGCTCCTACGAGCAGTACTTC; CDR3 protein: CASSLGHPSSYEQYF
V gene: TRBV9; D gene: .; clone size: .; CDR3 length: 14; J gene: TRBJ2-7; CDR3 DNA: TGTGCCAGCAGCGTATCGCCTAGCTCCTACGAGCAGTACTTC; CDR3 protein: CASSVSPSSYEQYF
V gene: TRBV20-1; D gene: .; clone size: .; CDR3 length: 11; J gene: TRBJ1-1; CDR3 DNA: TGCAGCAACAGGGTGTGGGCTGAAGCTTTCTTT; CDR3 protein: CSNRVWAEAFF
V gene: TRBV6-6; D gene: TRBD1; clone size: .; CDR3 length: 14; J gene: TRBJ1-6; CDR3 DNA: TGTGCCAGCACTCCGACAGGGGATACTTCACCCCTCCACTTT; CDR3 protein: CASTPTGDTSPLHF
V gene: TRBV6-1; D gene: .; clone size: .; CDR3 length: 13; J gene: TRBJ2-7; CDR3 DNA: TGTGCCAGCAGTGATAGACTAGGGGACGAGCAGTACTTC; CDR3 protein: CASSDRLGDEQYF
V gene: TRBV15; D gene: TRBD1; clone size: once; CDR3 length: 16; J gene: TRBJ2-1; CDR3 DNA: TGTGCCACCAGCAGAATTACAGGGGGGTCCTACAATGAGCAGTTCTTC; CDR3 protein: CATSRITGGSYNEQFF
V gene: TRBV9; D gene: .; clone size: .; CDR3 length: 14; J gene: TRBJ2-7; CDR3 DNA: TGTGCCAGCAGCCCAGGAGGCACCGGCTACGAGCAGTACTTC; CDR3 protein: CASSPGGTGYEQYF
V gene: TRBV11-2; D gene: .; clone size: .; CDR3 length: 13; J gene: TRBJ2-3; CDR3 DNA: TGTGCCAGCACTACGGAGTTAACAGATACGCAGTATTTT; CDR3 protein: CASTTELTDTQYF
V gene: TRBV7-9; D gene: .; clone size: .; CDR3 length: 12; J gene: TRBJ2-2; CDR3 DNA: TGTGCCAGCAGCTCTCGCACCGGGGAGCTGTTTTTT; CDR3 protein: CASSSRTGELFF
V gene: TRBV7-3; D gene: TRBD2; clone size: .; CDR3 length: 14; J gene: TRBJ2-3; CDR3 DNA: TGTGCCAGCGGGGTTAGCGGGGCAGCCGATACGCAGTATTTT; CDR3 protein: CASGVSGAADTQYF
V gene: TRBV5-1; D gene: TRBD1; clone size: .; CDR3 length: 15; J gene: TRBJ1-2; CDR3 DNA: TGCGCCAGCAGCTTAGGGACAGGGGTTTTCTATGGCTACACCTTC; CDR3 protein: CASSLGTGVFYGYTF
V gene: TRBV27; D gene: .; clone size: .; CDR3 length: 15; J gene: TRBJ2-7; CDR3 DNA: TGTGCCAGCAGTACACAGGGTCGGGGTTCCTACGAGCAGTACTTC; CDR3 protein: CASSTQGRGSYEQYF
V gene: TRBV3-1/TRBV3-2; D gene: .; clone size: .; CDR3 length: 13; J gene: TRBJ2-7; CDR3 DNA: TGTGCCAGCAGCCAAGATCGATGGGGCCACAGCTTCTTC; CDR3 protein: CASSQDRWGHSFF
V gene: TRBV11-2; D gene: .; clone size: few; CDR3 length: 13; J gene: TRBJ2-5; CDR3 DNA: TGTGCCAGCAGCTCGGGACTTCAAGAGACCCAGTACTTC; CDR3 protein: CASSSGLQETQYF
V gene: TRBV30; D gene: .; clone size: .; CDR3 length: 14; J gene: TRBJ1-5; CDR3 DNA: TGTGCCTGGGATCTGGACAGAGACAATCAGCCCCAGCATTTT; CDR3 protein: CAWDLDRDNQPQHF
V gene: TRBV3-1/TRBV3-2; D gene: TRBD1; clone size: .; CDR3 length: 13; J gene: TRBJ1-2; CDR3 DNA: TGTGCCAGCAGCCTTCGACAGGGGGTTGGCTACACCTTC; CDR3 protein: CASSLRQGVGYTF
V gene: TRBV18; D gene: .; clone size: once; CDR3 length: 11; J gene: TRBJ2-3; CDR3 DNA: TGTGCCAGCTCCCGGGGGGATACGCAGTATTTT; CDR3 protein: CASSRGDTQYF
V gene: TRBV2; D gene: .; clone size: .; CDR3 length: 14; J gene: TRBJ1-2; CDR3 DNA: TGTGCCAGCAGTGAAGGACAGGCGTACTATGGCTACACCTTC; CDR3 protein: CASSEGQAYYGYTF
V gene: TRBV29-1; D gene: TRBD1; clone size: .; CDR3 length: 13; J gene: TRBJ1-2; CDR3 DNA: TGCAGCGTTGGGACAGGGCGAGACTATGGCTACACCTTC; CDR3 protein: CSVGTGRDYGYTF
V gene: TRBV5-6; D gene: TRBD1; clone size: .; CDR3 length: 16; J gene: TRBJ2-5; CDR3 DNA: TGTGCCAGCAGCTCCGTTCAGGGGGCGAGCCGAGAGACCCAGTACTTC; CDR3 protein: CASSSVQGASRETQYF
V gene: TRBV28; D gene: TRBD2; clone size: .; CDR3 length: 14; J gene: TRBJ2-1; CDR3 DNA: TGTGCCAGCGTCGGGCTAGCGGGAGTCGGTGAGCAGTTCTTC; CDR3 protein: CASVGLAGVGEQFF
V gene: TRBV28; D gene: TRBD1; clone size: .; CDR3 length: 14; J gene: TRBJ1-2; CDR3 DNA: TGTGCCAGCAGTATCCTCCAGACAGGGCTGGGCTACACCTTC; CDR3 protein: CASSILQTGLGYTF
V gene: TRBV19; D gene: TRBD2; clone size: few; CDR3 length: 16; J gene: TRBJ2-4; CDR3 DNA: TGTGCCAGTAGTATAGCACTAGCGGGGGGATCTGACATTCAGTACTTC; CDR3 protein: CASSIALAGGSDIQYF
V gene: TRBV27; D gene: .; clone size: .; CDR3 length: 15; J gene: TRBJ2-3; CDR3 DNA: TGTGCCAGCAGTTTTCTGGACAGCCCCACAGATACGCAGTATTTT; CDR3 protein: CASSFLDSPTDTQYF
V gene: TRBV7-2; D gene: .; clone size: .; CDR3 length: 15; J gene: TRBJ1-5; CDR3 DNA: TGTGCCAGCAGCCCATACAGGTTCCGCAATCAGCCCCAGCATTTT; CDR3 protein: CASSPYRFRNQPQHF
V gene: TRBV28; D gene: .; clone size: .; CDR3 length: 15; J gene: TRBJ2-6; CDR3 DNA: TGTGCCAGCAGTTTAGCAGGGACTGGGGCCAACGTCCTGACTTTC; CDR3 protein: CASSLAGTGANVLTF
V gene: TRBV18; D gene: .; clone size: .; CDR3 length: 13; J gene: TRBJ2-7; CDR3 DNA: TGTGCCAGCTCGTCCGGACAGTCCTACGAGCAGTACTTC; CDR3 protein: CASSSGQSYEQYF
V gene: TRBV5-1; D gene: TRBD1; clone size: once; CDR3 length: 15; J gene: TRBJ1-1; CDR3 DNA: TGCGCCAGCAGCAGGGGTGAGGGGGCGGCCACTGAAGCTTTCTTT; CDR3 protein: CASSRGEGAATEAFF
V gene: TRBV2; D gene: TRBD1; clone size: .; CDR3 length: 14; J gene: TRBJ1-4; CDR3 DNA: TGTGCCAGCAGCCTGGGGGGACAGGGTGAAAAACTGTTTTTT; CDR3 protein: CASSLGGQGEKLFF
V gene: TRBV18; D gene: .; clone size: .; CDR3 length: 15; J gene: TRBJ1-1; CDR3 DNA: TGTGCCAGCTCACCACGGACAGCAACAGACACTGAAGCTTTCTTT; CDR3 protein: CASSPRTATDTEAFF
V gene: TRBV5-5; D gene: TRBD2; clone size: .; CDR3 length: 16; J gene: TRBJ2-5; CDR3 DNA: TGTGCCAGCAGCTCGGGACTAGCGGGGGGACTGGAGACCCAGTACTTC; CDR3 protein: CASSSGLAGGLETQYF
V gene: TRBV2; D gene: TRBD1; clone size: .; CDR3 length: 16; J gene: TRBJ1-3; CDR3 DNA: TGTGCCAGCAGTGTCACGGGACAGGGGTTTGGAAACACCATATATTTT; CDR3 protein: CASSVTGQGFGNTIYF
V gene: TRBV6-1; D gene: .; clone size: .; CDR3 length: 13; J gene: TRBJ2-7; CDR3 DNA: TGTGCCAGCACGATAACAGCAACCTACGAGCAGTACTTC; CDR3 protein: CASTITATYEQYF
V gene: TRBV6-1; D gene: .; clone size: .; CDR3 length: 13; J gene: TRBJ2-5; CDR3 DNA: TGTGCCAGCAGTGAAAAGGTGGGGCAGACCCAGTACTTC; CDR3 protein: CASSEKVGQTQYF